The clone carrying this TCR beta chain was found a few times. Each CDR3 protein is one row after TCRdb ran MiXCR on the 5' RACE reads. The table shows 250,000 to 350,000 distinct CDR3 sequences, with over 15% occurring only once. This specimen comes from a study of CD8 T cells in ankylosing spondylitis. The sequence was obtained from a male donor with ankylosing spondylitis or in good health (not recorded which). Sequenced input: blood, either unsorted or a sorted T cell fraction (not recorded which).

Written as DNA, the CDR3 is TGTGCCAGCAGCACCCGAATTGGAGAGACCCAGTACTTC. Residues: CASSTRIGETQYF. V is TRBV7-3 and J is TRBJ2-5; unclear D gene. This CDR3 has 13 residues. Per the germline V gene, CDR1 is SGHTA and CDR2 is FQGTGA. V lost 5 bases and J 4 bases, leaving 11 bases between the germline ends.